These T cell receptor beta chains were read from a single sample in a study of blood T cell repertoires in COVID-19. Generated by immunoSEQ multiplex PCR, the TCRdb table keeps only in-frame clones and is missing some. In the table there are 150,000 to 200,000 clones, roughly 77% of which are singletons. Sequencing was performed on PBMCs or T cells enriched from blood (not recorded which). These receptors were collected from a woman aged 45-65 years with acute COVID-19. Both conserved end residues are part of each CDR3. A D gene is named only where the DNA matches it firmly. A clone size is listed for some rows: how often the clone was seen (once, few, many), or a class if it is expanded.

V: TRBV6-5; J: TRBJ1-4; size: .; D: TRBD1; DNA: TGTGCCAGCAGCATCGACAGGGTGGGGGAAAAACTGTTTTTT; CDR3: CASSIDRVGEKLFF
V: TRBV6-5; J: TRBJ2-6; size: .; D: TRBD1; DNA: TGTGCCAGCAGTACCGGGACAGGGAACGTCCTGACTTTC; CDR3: CASSTGTGNVLTF
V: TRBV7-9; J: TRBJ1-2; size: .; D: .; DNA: TGTGCCAGCAGCTTAGAAGGAGGGGCGGGCTACACCTTC; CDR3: CASSLEGGAGYTF
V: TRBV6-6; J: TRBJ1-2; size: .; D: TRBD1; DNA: TGTGCCAGCAGTCAACCAGGAGGACAGGGTCGGCTCGTTGGCTATGGCTACACCTTC; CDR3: CASSQPGGQGRLVGYGYTF
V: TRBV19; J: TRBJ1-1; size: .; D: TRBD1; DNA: TGTGCCAGTACCCCATTCCGGGACAGGGCCACTGAAGCTTTCTTT; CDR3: CASTPFRDRATEAFF
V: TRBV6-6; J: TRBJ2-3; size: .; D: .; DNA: TGTGCCGGCAGTCCGGGGACAGATACGCAGTATTTT; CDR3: CAGSPGTDTQYF
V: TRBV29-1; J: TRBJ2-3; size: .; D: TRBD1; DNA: TGCAGCGTTCGCAGGGGGCTTCAAGATACGCAGTATTTT; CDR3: CSVRRGLQDTQYF
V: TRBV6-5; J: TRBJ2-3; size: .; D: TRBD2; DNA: TGTGCCAGTTTTGGGACTAGCGGGGGGGCGGATACGCAGTATTTT; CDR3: CASFGTSGGADTQYF
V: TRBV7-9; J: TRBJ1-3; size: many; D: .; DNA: TGTGCCAGCAGCCGACGAGGCAGGGGATCAGACACCATATATTTT; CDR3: CASSRRGRGSDTIYF
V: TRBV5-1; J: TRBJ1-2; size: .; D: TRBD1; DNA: TGCGCCAGCAGCTTGCGGGGACAGGGGGATCTTCGTGGCTACACCTTC; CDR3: CASSLRGQGDLRGYTF
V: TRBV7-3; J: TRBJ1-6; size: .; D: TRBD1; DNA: TGTGCCAGCAGCCAAGGGGGGACAGCATCACCCCTCCACTTT; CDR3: CASSQGGTASPLHF
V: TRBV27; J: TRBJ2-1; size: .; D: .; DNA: TGTGCCAGCAGCCTAAACTCCGCAGGGATGGGTGAGCAGTTCTTC; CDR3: CASSLNSAGMGEQFF
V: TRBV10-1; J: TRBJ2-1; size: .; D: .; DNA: TGCGCCAGCAGGACCGACTCCTCTTCCTACAATGAGCAGTTCTTC; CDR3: CASRTDSSSYNEQFF
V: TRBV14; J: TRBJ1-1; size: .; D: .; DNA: TGTGCCAGCAGCCAAGATTTCCACAGCCTGAACACTGAAGCTTTCTTT; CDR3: CASSQDFHSLNTEAFF
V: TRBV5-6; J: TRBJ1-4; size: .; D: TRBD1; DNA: TGTGCCAGCAGCTCTCACGGGACAGGGGATGAAAAACTGTTTTTT; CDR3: CASSSHGTGDEKLFF
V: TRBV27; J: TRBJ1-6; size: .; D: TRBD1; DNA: TGTGCCAGCAGTGACCCGGGACAGAATTCACCCCTCCACTTT; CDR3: CASSDPGQNSPLHF
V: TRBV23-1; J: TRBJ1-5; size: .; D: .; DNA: TGCGCCAGCAGTCAAAGGGGATCCAATCAGCCCCAGCATTTT; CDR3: CASSQRGSNQPQHF
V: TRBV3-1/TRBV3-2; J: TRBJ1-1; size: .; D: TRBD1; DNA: TGTGCCAGCAGCCGAGACAGGGGGTGGAATGGGAACACTGAAGCTTTCTTT; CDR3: CASSRDRGWNGNTEAFF
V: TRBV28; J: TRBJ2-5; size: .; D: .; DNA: TGTGCCAGCAGTCTCGGGGTTTTCCAAGAGACCCAGTACTTC; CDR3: CASSLGVFQETQYF
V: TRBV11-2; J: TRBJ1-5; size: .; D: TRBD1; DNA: TGTGCCAGCAGCTTAGGGACAGGGTATCAGCCCCAGCATTTT; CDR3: CASSLGTGYQPQHF
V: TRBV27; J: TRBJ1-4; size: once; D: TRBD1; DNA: TGTGCCAGCAGCTATGGACAGGGCGCAACTAATGAAAAACTGTTTTTT; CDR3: CASSYGQGATNEKLFF